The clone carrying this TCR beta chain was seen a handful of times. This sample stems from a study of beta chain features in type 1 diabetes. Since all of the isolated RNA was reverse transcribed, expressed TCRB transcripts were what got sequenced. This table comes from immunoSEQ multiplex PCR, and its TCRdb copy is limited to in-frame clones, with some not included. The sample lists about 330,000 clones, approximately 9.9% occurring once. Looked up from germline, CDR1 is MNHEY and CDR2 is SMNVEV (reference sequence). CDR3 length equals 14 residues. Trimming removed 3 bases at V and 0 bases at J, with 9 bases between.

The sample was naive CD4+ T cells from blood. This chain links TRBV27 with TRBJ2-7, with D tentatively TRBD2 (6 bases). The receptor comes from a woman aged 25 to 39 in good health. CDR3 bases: TGTGCCAGCAGTTTTAGCGGCTTCTCCTACGAGCAGTACTTC. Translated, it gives CASSFSGFSYEQYF.